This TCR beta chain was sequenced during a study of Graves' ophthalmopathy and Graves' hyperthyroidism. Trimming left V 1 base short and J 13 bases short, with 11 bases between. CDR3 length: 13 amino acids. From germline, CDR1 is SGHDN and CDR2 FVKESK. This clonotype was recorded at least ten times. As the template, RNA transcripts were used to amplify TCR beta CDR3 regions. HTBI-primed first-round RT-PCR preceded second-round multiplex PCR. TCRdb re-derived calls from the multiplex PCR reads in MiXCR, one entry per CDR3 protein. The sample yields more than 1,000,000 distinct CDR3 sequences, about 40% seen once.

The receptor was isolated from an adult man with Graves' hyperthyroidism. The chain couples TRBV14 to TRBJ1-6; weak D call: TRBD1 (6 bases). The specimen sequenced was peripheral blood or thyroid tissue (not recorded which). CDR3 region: CASSQATGSPLHF. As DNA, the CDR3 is TGTGCCAGCAGCCAAGCTACAGGGTCGCCCCTCCACTTT.